The T cell receptor (beta chain) described here comes from a study of shared clonotypes between healthy human individuals. Study outcomes and limitations: Blood alone was sampled, and tissue repertoires likely differ.

CDR3 length equals 14 residues. The V gene's germline CDR1 is SNHLY and CDR2 FYNNEI. V was trimmed by 6 bases and J by 1 base, leaving 10 bases between them. The quantity of DNA used in unsorted PBMC replicate PCRs was 250 to 350 ng, corresponding to 25,000 to 30,000 T cell genomes. Authors' analysis steps: With immunoSEQ giving junction-only sequences and no quality scores, filtering differed. TCRdb's copy holds only in-frame clones and misses some; the assay was immunoSEQ multiplex PCR. V, J and clone size are taken as reported in that table, and D and trimming were inferred from the DNA itself. The table lists about 510,000 clones, about 80% of them singletons, with approximately 13% in the top ten. Turning to this clone: Its antigen remains unidentified.

The receptor was isolated from a woman in her 40s in good health. Some clones in this sample may be carry-over from other donors' samples. Material for sequencing was PBMCs. The chain links TRBV2 to TRBJ1-5; a weak D match, TRBD1 (5 bases). The CDR3 here is CASSGQGSNQPQHF. In DNA form, the CDR3 reads TGTGCCAGCAGCGGCCAGGGAAGCAATCAGCCCCAGCATTTT.